These 27 T cell receptor beta chains originate from one sample sequenced in a study of cytomegalovirus exposure and HLA in healthy donors. Amplification used 60 Vbeta primers and 13 Jbeta primers. Method: immunoSEQ multiplex PCR; TCRdb's copy keeps in-frame clones and lacks some. The data hold roughly 190,000 clones, with around 74% observed a single time. The source material was PBMCs. Receptor source: a female donor in good health and CMV-seronegative.

This clone turned up a few times. The rearrangement joins TRBV28 to TRBJ2-3, with 9 bases aligning to TRBD1. The CDR3 spans 14 residues. From germline, CDR1 is MDHEN and CDR2 SYDVKM. The V and J ends lost 6 bases and 2 bases, in that order; junction bases with no gene match: 3. CDR3 sequence (DNA): TGTGCCAGCAGCCAACAGGGGGCCACAGATACGCAGTATTTT. Residues: CASSQQGATDTQYF.

This clone appeared a few times. The chain combines TRBV18 with TRBJ1-4, with D possibly being TRBD1 (5 bases). Germline V CDR1 and CDR2: KGHSH, LQKENI. Between the trimmed V and J ends, which lost 4 bases and 0 bases, there was a span of 9 bases. This CDR3 contains 15 residues. CDR3: CASSLDRATNEKLFF. The CDR3 DNA reads TGTGCCAGCTCACTCGACAGAGCAACTAATGAAAAACTGTTTTTT.

The CDR3 DNA is TGTGCCAGCAGTGAGGGGGGAGCGAGAGAGACCCAGTACTTC. Translated: CASSEGGARETQYF. The chain has TRBV25-1 and TRBJ2-5; possibly TRBD2 for D (6 bases). The length of the CDR3 is 14 residues. Trimming shortened V by 3 bases and J by 4 bases, and 12 bases separated the two germline ends. Germline CDR1 and CDR2: MGHDK and SYGVNS. Full variable domain (outside the CDR3, taken from reference TRBV25-1 and TRBJ2-5): EADIYQTPRYLVIGTGKKITLECSQTMGHDKMYWYQQDPGMELHLIHYSYGVNSTEKGDLSSESTVSRIRTEHFPLTLESARPSHTSQYLCASSEGGARETQYFGPGTRLLVL.

This chain joins TRBV29-1 and TRBJ2-1; possible D gene TRBD2, 5 bases. The CDR3 length is 15 residues. Trimming took off 3 bases at V and 2 bases at J, with 14 bases between the two ends. Germline values: CDR1 SQVTM, CDR2 ANQGSEA. The CDR3, as DNA: TGCAGCGTTGACGGCGCGGGTCCGACCTACAATGAGCAGTTCTTC. Protein product: CSVDGAGPTYNEQFF.

The chain combines TRBV27 with TRBJ1-1; perhaps TRBD1 as D (5 bases). The CDR3 loop spans 13 amino acids. Per the germline V gene, CDR1 is MNHEY and CDR2 is SMNVEV (reference sequence). The V and J ends lost 6 bases and 1 base respectively, with 9 bases between them. The CDR3, as DNA: TGTGCCAGCAGCTGGACACAGAACACTGAAGCTTTCTTT. It specifies CASSWTQNTEAFF.

The chain has TRBV7-3 and TRBJ1-6, with 8 bases that match TRBD1. Losses at the gene ends were 5 bases for V and 13 bases for J; bases not matched to a gene: 13. The CDR3 runs to 15 residues. CDR1 SGHTA and CDR2 FQGTGA come from the germline V gene. The CDR3 protein is CASSANRGDGGPLHF. The CDR3 DNA reads TGTGCCAGCAGCGCAAACAGGGGGGACGGTGGGCCCCTCCACTTT.

This rearrangement joins TRBV11-3 to TRBJ2-7; TRBD2 agrees at 8 bases. The CDR3 sequence is 14 residues long. V shed 5 bases and J 5 bases; nucleotides not matched to a gene: 8. Germline assignment: CDR1 SGHNT and CDR2 YENEEA. The CDR3 here is CASSPGLVGHEQYF. In nucleotides, the CDR3 is TGTGCCAGCAGCCCGGGACTAGTGGGCCACGAGCAGTACTTC.

This chain uses TRBV5-1 with TRBJ2-7, with 10 positions matching TRBD2. J lost 2 bases, V lost 4 bases, and 3 bases had no gene match. There are 14 residues in the CDR3. CDR1 is SGHRS and CDR2 is YFSETQ in the germline V gene. CDR3 sequence (DNA): TGCGCCAGCAGCACTAGCGGGGCCACCTACGAGCAGTACTTC. Protein sequence: CASSTSGATYEQYF.

V and J are TRBV2 and TRBJ1-1, with TRBD1 matching over 7 bases. Per the germline V gene, CDR1 is SNHLY and CDR2 is FYNNEI. The V segment lost 6 bases and the J segment 6 bases; nucleotides outside the gene matches: 4. CDR3 length: 12 amino acids. The DNA of the CDR3 is TGTGCCAGCAGCGCCCAGGGGGCTGAAGCTTTCTTT. This codes for CASSAQGAEAFF.

The CDR3 spells CALRRGNEVKLFF. CDR3 nucleotide sequence: TGTGCCTTGAGACGGGGGAACGAGGTGAAACTGTTTTTT. The gene calls are TRBV30 and TRBJ1-4; D possibly corresponds to TRBD1 (5 bases). Germline CDR1 GTSNPN, CDR2 SVGIG (reference sequence). The ends were cut back, 7 bases at V and 11 bases at J, with 20 bases in the middle. The CDR3 has 13 amino acids.

The J gene is TRBJ1-5, the V gene TRBV19; weak D call: TRBD1 (5 bases). CDR3 size: 14 residues. V lost 5 bases, J lost 7 bases, and 15 bases lay in between. CDR1 and CDR2 from the germline V gene are LNHDA and SQIVND (reference sequence). CDR3 protein: CASSEGRGGQPQHF. CDR3 coding DNA: TGTGCCAGTAGTGAAGGTAGGGGTGGGCAGCCCCAGCATTTT. The full variable domain, its missing parts supplied by reference TRBV19 and TRBJ1-5, is DGGITQSPKYLFRKEGQNVTLSCEQNLNHDAMYWYRQDPGQGLRLIYYSQIVNDFQKGDIAEGYSVSREKKESFPLTVTSAQKNPTAFYLCASSEGRGGQPQHFGDGTRLSIL.

The V gene is TRBV28, the J gene TRBJ2-1; TRBD2 matches at 9 bases. The V gene end was trimmed by 2 bases and the J gene end by 9 bases; junction bases not matched to a gene: 11. CDR3 size: 16 residues. The germline gives CDR1 MDHEN, CDR2 SYDVKM. The CDR3 nucleotides read TGTGCCAGCAGTTTACCGGGACTAGCAACGAGTAGTGAGCAGTTCTTC. This translates into CASSLPGLATSSEQFF.

CDR3 coding DNA: TGCGCCAGCAGCTTGTATAGCGCGGTAAAGGTATCCGAGCAGTACTTC. Translating it yields CASSLYSAVKVSEQYF. V and J are TRBV5-1 and TRBJ2-7; a possible D gene is TRBD2 (5 bases). The germline V and J ends were trimmed by 1 base and 6 bases, with 20 bases remaining between them. There are 16 residues in the CDR3. In germline, CDR1 is SGHRS, CDR2 YFSETQ.

The chain joins TRBV18 to TRBJ1-1; 10 nucleotides agree with TRBD1. Germline values: CDR1 KGHSH, CDR2 LQKENI. V dropped 4 bases and J dropped 1; count of bases not matched to a gene: 6. The CDR3 has 16 amino acids. This CDR3 reads CASSLGTGDKNTEAFF. CDR3 nucleotide sequence: TGTGCCAGCTCACTGGGGACAGGGGACAAGAACACTGAAGCTTTCTTT.

V usage is TRBV7-9 and J usage is TRBJ2-7, with a tentative D call TRBD2 (6 bases). CDR3 size: 14 residues. Germline CDR1 reads SEHNR; CDR2 reads FQNEAQ (reference sequence). Trimming took off 5 bases at V and 4 bases at J, with 15 bases between the two ends. The CDR3 sequence is CASSTPGLLYEQYF. Here the CDR3 DNA reads TGTGCCAGCAGCACCCCCGGACTACTTTACGAGCAGTACTTC.

CDR3 bases: TGTGCCAGCAGCTTAGGGGACAGGGGTTGGGGCTACACCTTC. Its translation: CASSLGDRGWGYTF. The gene calls are TRBV11-2 and TRBJ1-2, with 10 positions matching TRBD1. CDR1 and CDR2 from the germline V gene are SGHAT and FQNNGV. After removal of 1 base from V and 8 bases from J, the junction contained 4 bases not matched to a gene. CDR3 size: 14 residues.

Only one count was recorded for this clone. The chain joins TRBV5-1 to TRBJ2-2, with 7 bases fitting TRBD2. The CDR3 runs to 16 residues. In germline, CDR1 is SGHRS, CDR2 YFSETQ. V gave up 4 bases and J gave up 0 bases; unmatched junction bases: 6. In nucleotides, the CDR3 is TGCGCCAGCAGCGGGAGGGACGGATCGAACACCGGGGAGCTGTTTTTT. Protein: CASSGRDGSNTGELFF.

The chain is built from TRBV19 and TRBJ1-3; a possible D gene is TRBD1 (5 bases). Germline V gene sequence: CDR1 LNHDA, CDR2 SQIVND (reference sequence). The CDR3 consists of 15 residues. The V gene lost 3 bases and the J gene lost 2 bases, with 11 bases spanning the gap. The CDR3 DNA follows: TGTGCCAGTAGTATCCTCGACAGAACTGGAAACACCATATATTTT. It yields the protein CASSILDRTGNTIYF. Full variable domain (outside the CDR3, taken from reference TRBV19 and TRBJ1-3): DGGITQSPKYLFRKEGQNVTLSCEQNLNHDAMYWYRQDPGQGLRLIYYSQIVNDFQKGDIAEGYSVSREKKESFPLTVTSAQKNPTAFYLCASSILDRTGNTIYFGEGSWLTVV.

The V call is TRBV5-6, the J call TRBJ2-5, with TRBD1 matching over 9 bases. Germline CDR1 SGHDT, CDR2 YYEEEE. This CDR3 comprises 15 residues. Trimming at V came to 2 bases and at J to 11 bases, leaving 13 bases not matched to a gene. The chain's CDR3 is CASSLPGQGPWEQYF. In nucleotides, the CDR3 is TGTGCCAGCAGCTTACCGGGACAGGGTCCTTGGGAGCAGTACTTC.

The gene calls are TRBV6-4 and TRBJ2-6, with D possibly matching TRBD2 (6 bases). The germline V gene encodes CDR1 MRHNA and CDR2 SNTAGT. The CDR3 is made up of 17 amino acids. V dropped 3 bases and J dropped 0 bases, with 12 bases sitting between them. This chain's CDR3 is CASSDTGEGSGANVLTF. The CDR3 nucleotides read TGTGCCAGCAGTGATACGGGGGAAGGCTCTGGGGCCAACGTCCTGACTTTC.

This clone occurred a few times. The CDR3 DNA reads TGTGCCAGCAGTTTATCTCAGGGGTCCTATGGCTACACCTTC. Translating gives CASSLSQGSYGYTF. This chain links TRBV27 with TRBJ1-2, with a possible D match to TRBD1 (6 bases). The CDR3 runs 14 residues. Germline-derived CDR1 and CDR2 are MNHEY and SMNVEV (reference sequence). Deletions cut 0 bases from V and 4 bases from J, with 9 bases between.

The chain has TRBV9 and TRBJ2-6; D might be TRBD1 (6 bases). The CDR3 runs to 17 residues. Trimming removed 0 bases from V and 6 bases from J, with 16 bases in between. The germline CDR1 and CDR2 sequences are SGDLS and YYNGEE. The CDR3 DNA is TGTGCCAGCAGCGTAGTACCGACAGGTAGTAAGGCCAACGTCCTGACTTTC. This encodes CASSVVPTGSKANVLTF.

The chain links TRBV7-2 to TRBJ1-1, with D unclear. V was clipped by 1 base and J by 1 base, with 7 bases between them. Germline V gives CDR1 SGHTA, CDR2 FQGNSA. The CDR3 length is 14 residues. DNA of the CDR3: TGTGCCAGCAGCTTAGGACACCAGAACACTGAAGCTTTCTTT. This codes for CASSLGHQNTEAFF.

The chain couples TRBV7-9 to TRBJ1-4; D uncertain. There are 13 residues in the CDR3. The germline CDR1 and CDR2 sequences are SEHNR and FQNEAQ (reference sequence). Between the trimmed V and J ends, which lost 5 bases and 7 bases, there was a span of 11 bases. CDR3 region: CASSPESGEKLFF. CDR3 coding DNA: TGTGCCAGCAGCCCAGAATCGGGTGAAAAACTGTTTTTT.

J is TRBJ1-2 and V is TRBV5-1; D possibly corresponds to TRBD1 (5 bases). Germline CDR1 and CDR2: SGHRS and YFSETQ. The CDR3 contains 12 residues. Trimming removed 0 bases from V and 6 bases from J, with 6 bases in between. In nucleotides, the CDR3 is TGCGCCAGCAGCTTGGACAGGCATGGCTACACCTTC. As protein: CASSLDRHGYTF.

The chain links TRBV9 to TRBJ2-5; 9 bases align to TRBD1. V dropped 3 bases and J dropped 4; count of bases not matched to a gene: 10. The V gene's germline CDR1 is SGDLS and CDR2 YYNGEE. This CDR3 contains 16 residues. The CDR3 bases are TGTGCCAGCAGCGCTTGGGACAGGGAAAGAAGAGAGACCCAGTACTTC. This translates into CASSAWDRERRETQYF.

This chain connects TRBV7-2 to TRBJ2-1; 9 positions match TRBD2. CDR1 and CDR2 from the germline V gene are SGHTA and FQGNSA. CDR3 size: 16 residues. Unmatched junction bases numbered 7, after V lost 0 bases and J lost 7 bases. This chain's CDR3 is CASSLASAGGRNEQFF. As DNA, the CDR3 is TGTGCCAGCAGCTTAGCGTCGGCGGGAGGGAGGAATGAGCAGTTCTTC.